The rows below give T cell receptor beta chains drawn from one sample of a study of blood T cell repertoires in COVID-19. This table comes from immunoSEQ multiplex PCR, and its TCRdb copy is limited to in-frame clones, with some not included. Among 200,000 or so clones listed, about nine tenths were seen once. What was sequenced was PBMCs or T cells enriched from blood (not recorded which). Receptors were obtained from a woman in her 40s with acute COVID-19. Each CDR3 is given with its conserved first and last residue.

v_gene	j_gene	CDR3aa
TRBV28	TRBJ1-1	CAGGRGPNTEAFF
TRBV18	TRBJ1-1	CASSQYRGQEAFF
TRBV19	TRBJ1-1	CASSLGRGDTEAFF
TRBV18	TRBJ1-2	CASSPKEAGGSGYTF
TRBV4-3	TRBJ1-1	CASSQEREGGFTEAFF
TRBV29-1	TRBJ2-5	CSVEDLRAGYQETQYF
TRBV18	TRBJ2-1	CASSELAGGATLNEQFF
TRBV15	TRBJ1-5	CATSRDLYSNQPQHF
TRBV2	TRBJ2-5	CASSDGTDQETQYF
TRBV4-1	TRBJ1-5	CASSDRASNQPQHF
TRBV6-2/TRBV6-3	TRBJ2-7	CASSYPLRGDYEQYF
TRBV6-2/TRBV6-3	TRBJ1-1	CASSHRTGLMNTEAFF
TRBV5-8	TRBJ1-3	CASSAPRDRGPFGNTIYF
TRBV9	TRBJ1-1	CASSAQIGGNTEAFF
TRBV24-1	TRBJ1-2	CATSDRTETDNYGYTF
TRBV2	TRBJ1-1	CARDDGIEAFF
TRBV9	TRBJ2-1	CASSASRIRGIDNEQFF
TRBV7-9	TRBJ1-2	CASSLGQGDVYGYTF
TRBV21-1	TRBJ2-7	CASSKAHGEYEQYF
TRBV5-1	TRBJ2-6	CASSLVNRGPSGSGANVLTF
TRBV5-1	TRBJ2-7	CASSLEGRGRYEQYF
TRBV6-2/TRBV6-3	TRBJ2-2	CASSLLATTGELFF
TRBV19	TRBJ2-3	CASSPTLSSGATDTQYF
TRBV9	TRBJ1-4	CASSAQGPTNEKLFF
TRBV2	TRBJ1-5	CASRNRQGSNQPQHF
TRBV29-1	TRBJ1-1	CSMKLDRVATEAFF
TRBV7-2	TRBJ1-3	CASSLGPPAGNTIYF
TRBV24-1	TRBJ2-1	CATSDLTGYNEQFF
TRBV7-6	TRBJ1-1	CASSLGQNTEAFF
TRBV24-1	TRBJ2-5	CASSGGASETQYF
TRBV4-3	TRBJ1-3	CASSQEASRGGEDTIYF
TRBV4-1	TRBJ1-1	CASSPGQGPSGTEAFF
TRBV9	TRBJ2-1	CASRGTRDYEQFF
TRBV7-9	TRBJ1-1	CASSLALDRARDTEAFF
TRBV6-5	TRBJ1-2	CASSSPSGLGYTF
TRBV29-1	TRBJ1-1	CSVSQGATEAFF
TRBV6-5	TRBJ1-6	CASSYTTDYNSPLHF
TRBV7-2	TRBJ1-2	CASSFDRRGYGYTF
TRBV19	TRBJ1-2	CASSPRQGARNYGYTF
TRBV3-1/TRBV3-2	TRBJ1-1	CASSLGTVMNTEAFF
TRBV4-2	TRBJ2-1	CASSQTMAGGFNEQFF
TRBV15	TRBJ1-1	CATSTRQGNTEAFF
TRBV5-3	TRBJ1-1	CARSLVPGGRMNTEAFF
TRBV5-4	TRBJ2-7	CASSLGTDYEQYF
TRBV29-1	TRBJ1-1	CSVPWGGYNTEAFF
TRBV9	TRBJ1-1	CASSGSQLNTEAFF